The clone carrying this T cell receptor beta chain was observed a single time. CDR1 is SEHNR, CDR2 FQNEAQ, per germline (reference sequence). CDR3 length: 17 amino acids. The V segment lost 5 bases and the J segment 6 bases; nucleotides outside the gene matches: 15. Some clones are missing from TCRdb's copy, which holds only in-frame ones; the method was immunoSEQ multiplex PCR. The table records more than 250,000 clones, over 70% of them present only once. This sample was included in a study of blood T cell repertoires in COVID-19. Looking at the study overall: Acute and convalescent COVID-19 samples came from the United States, Italy and Spain.

The chain joins TRBV7-9 to TRBJ2-1; 8 bases fit TRBD1. The origin of this receptor is a human donor in a cohort sampled during active COVID-19. The sample consisted of peripheral blood. The CDR3 loop is CASSKRAVRDRGNEQFF. In DNA form, the CDR3 reads TGTGCCAGCAGCAAAAGGGCCGTCCGAGACAGGGGCAATGAGCAGTTCTTC.